This record looks at one TCR beta chain sequence and its context. This entry is derived from a study of blood T cell repertoires in COVID-19. Only in-frame clones appear in the TCRdb table, and some are missing; sequencing was by immunoSEQ multiplex PCR. Of about 270,000 clones listed, roughly 85% are singletons. This CDR3 contains 13 residues. V gave up 5 bases and J gave up 7 bases; unmatched junction bases: 5. The V and J genes are TRBV12-3 or TRBV12-4 and TRBJ1-2; 9 nucleotides match TRBD1. The source of this sequence is a woman between 50 and 59 years old with acute COVID-19. Sequences were obtained from PBMCs or T cells enriched from blood (not recorded which). CDR3 DNA sequence: TGTGCCAGCAGTATCACAGGGGGCTCTGGCTACACCTTC. Protein: CASSITGGSGYTF.